The clone carrying this T cell receptor (beta chain) was seen at least ten times. Antigen unknown. Amplified TCR beta CDR3 regions came from RNA transcripts. The HTBI primer set served for first-round RT-PCR of the TCR CDR3. TCRdb itself ran the multiplex PCR reads through MiXCR, one entry per CDR3 protein. This table holds 350,000 or so distinct CDR3 sequences, 18% found once. The data derive from a study of T cells in Graves' hyperthyroidism and ophthalmopathy. General study findings and limits: Most clonotypes that expanded in the thyroid above 0.001 also showed up in blood. Ophthalmopathy was distinguished from stable hyperthyroidism by 13 V-J signatures. The model forecast ophthalmopathy, anticipating it by a median around 6.5 months before onset.

CDR1 is DFQATT and CDR2 is SNEGSKA in the germline V gene (reference sequence). The CDR3 totals 15 residues. With 0 bases removed from V and 2 bases from J, the gap between germline ends came to 13 bases. Among ophthalmopathy patients, the Clinical Activity Score reached at least 3, the NOSPECS grade reached at least 4, and duration remained under 3 months. This sequence originates from a woman aged 40 to 50 with Graves' ophthalmopathy. The sequenced sample consisted of blood. The V call is TRBV20-1, the J call TRBJ1-1, with D maybe TRBD1 (5 bases). This CDR3 is CSARDHTRTNTEAFF. The DNA of the CDR3 is TGCAGTGCTAGAGATCACACACGGACAAACACTGAAGCTTTCTTT.